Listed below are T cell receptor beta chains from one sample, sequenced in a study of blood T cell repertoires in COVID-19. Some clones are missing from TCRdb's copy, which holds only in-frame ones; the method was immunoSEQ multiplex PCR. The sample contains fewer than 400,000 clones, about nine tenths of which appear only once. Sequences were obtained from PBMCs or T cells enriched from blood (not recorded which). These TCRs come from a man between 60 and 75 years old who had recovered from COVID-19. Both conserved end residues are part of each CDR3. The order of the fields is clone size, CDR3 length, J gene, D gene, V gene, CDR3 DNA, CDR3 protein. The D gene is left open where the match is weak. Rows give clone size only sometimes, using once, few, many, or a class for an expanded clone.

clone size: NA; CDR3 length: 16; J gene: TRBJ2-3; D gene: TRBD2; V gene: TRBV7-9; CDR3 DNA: TGTGCCAGCAGCGGCGCGGGACTAGGATTGTCAGATACGCAGTATTTT; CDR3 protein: CASSGAGLGLSDTQYF
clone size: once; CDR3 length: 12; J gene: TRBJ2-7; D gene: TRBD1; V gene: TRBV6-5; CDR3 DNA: TGTGCCAGCGAGGGACAGACCTACGAGCAGTACTTC; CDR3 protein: CASEGQTYEQYF
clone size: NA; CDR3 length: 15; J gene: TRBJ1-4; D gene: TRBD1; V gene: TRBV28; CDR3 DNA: TGTGCCAGCAGTTTAAGTAGGGGGCTAGAGGAAAAACTGTTTTTT; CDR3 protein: CASSLSRGLEEKLFF
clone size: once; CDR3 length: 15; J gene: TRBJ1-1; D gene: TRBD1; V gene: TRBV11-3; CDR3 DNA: TGTGCCAGCAGCAAGACCGGGACAGGGGGCACTGAAGCTTTCTTT; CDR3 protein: CASSKTGTGGTEAFF
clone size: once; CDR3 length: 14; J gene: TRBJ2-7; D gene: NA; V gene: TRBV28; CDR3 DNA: TGTGCCAGCAATTTGATGGACTCCCCCTACGAGCAGTACTTC; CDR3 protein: CASNLMDSPYEQYF
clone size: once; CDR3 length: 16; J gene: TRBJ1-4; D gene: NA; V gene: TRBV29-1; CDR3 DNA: TGCAGCGCCTCGGGACATGGGGGCGCCTCTAATGAAAAACTGTTTTTT; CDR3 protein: CSASGHGGASNEKLFF
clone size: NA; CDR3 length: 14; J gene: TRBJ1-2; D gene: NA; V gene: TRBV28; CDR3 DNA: TGTGCCAGCAGTTTTGCAGTTACAGACTATGGCTACACCTTC; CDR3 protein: CASSFAVTDYGYTF
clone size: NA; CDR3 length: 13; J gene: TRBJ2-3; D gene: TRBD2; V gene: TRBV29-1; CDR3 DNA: TGCAGCGTCAGGACTAGCTCCACAGATACGCAGTATTTT; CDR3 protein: CSVRTSSTDTQYF
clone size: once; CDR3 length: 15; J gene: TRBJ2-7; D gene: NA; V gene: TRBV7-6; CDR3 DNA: TGTGCCAGCAGCTTACAGGGGTCGGGACCCTACGAGCAGTACTTC; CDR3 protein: CASSLQGSGPYEQYF
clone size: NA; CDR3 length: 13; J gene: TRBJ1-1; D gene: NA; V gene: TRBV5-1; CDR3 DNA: TGCGCCAGCAGCTTCGAAGCGAACACTGAAGCTTTCTTT; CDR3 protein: CASSFEANTEAFF
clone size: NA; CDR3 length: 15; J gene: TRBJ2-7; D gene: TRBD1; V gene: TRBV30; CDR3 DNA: TGTGCCTGGGGGGACAGGGGGCCCTTCTCCTACGAGCAGTACTTC; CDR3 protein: CAWGDRGPFSYEQYF
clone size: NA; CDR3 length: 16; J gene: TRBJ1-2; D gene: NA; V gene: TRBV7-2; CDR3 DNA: TGTGCCAGCAGCTTAGTTTCGGGATCCCCTAACTATGGCTACACCTTC; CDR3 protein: CASSLVSGSPNYGYTF
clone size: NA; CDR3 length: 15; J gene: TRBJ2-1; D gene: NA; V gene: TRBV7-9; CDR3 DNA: TGTGCCAGCAGCCCCAACAGGGCTTCCTACAATGAGCAGTTCTTC; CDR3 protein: CASSPNRASYNEQFF
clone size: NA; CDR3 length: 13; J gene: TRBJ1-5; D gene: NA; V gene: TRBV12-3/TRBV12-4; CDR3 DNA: TGTGCCAGCAGTTTAGGCGTAAATCAGGCCCAGCATTTT; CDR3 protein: CASSLGVNQAQHF
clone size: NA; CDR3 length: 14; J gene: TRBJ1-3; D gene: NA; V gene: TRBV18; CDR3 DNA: TGTGCCAGCTCACCAAAGGGAGTTGGAAACACCATATATTTT; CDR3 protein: CASSPKGVGNTIYF
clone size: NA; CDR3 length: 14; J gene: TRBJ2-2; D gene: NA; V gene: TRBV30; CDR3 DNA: TGTGCCTGGAAGAAGGTCTTTGCGGCCGGGGAGCTGTTTTTT; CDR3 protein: CAWKKVFAAGELFF
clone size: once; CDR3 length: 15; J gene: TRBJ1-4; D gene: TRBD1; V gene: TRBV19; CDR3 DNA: TGTGCCAGTAGGAAACGGACAGGGACGGATGAAAAACTGTTTTTT; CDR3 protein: CASRKRTGTDEKLFF
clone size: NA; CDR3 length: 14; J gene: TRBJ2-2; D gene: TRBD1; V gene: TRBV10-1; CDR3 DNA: TGCGCCAGCAGTGGGACAGGGTCTACCGGGGAGCTGTTTTTT; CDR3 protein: CASSGTGSTGELFF
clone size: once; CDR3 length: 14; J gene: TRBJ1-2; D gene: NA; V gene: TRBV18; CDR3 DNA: TGTGCCAGCTCACCACGTTACGGGGTGGAAGGCTACACCTTC; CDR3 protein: CASSPRYGVEGYTF
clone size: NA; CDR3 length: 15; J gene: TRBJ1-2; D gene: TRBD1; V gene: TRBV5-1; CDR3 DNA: TGCGCCAGCAGCTCCGGGACAGGGCCGGGCTATGGCTACACCTTC; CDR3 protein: CASSSGTGPGYGYTF
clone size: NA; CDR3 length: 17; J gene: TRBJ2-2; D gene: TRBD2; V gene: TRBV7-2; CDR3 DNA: TGTGCCAGCAGCTTAGGATCAGCGGGAGTTTTCGGCGGGGAGCTGTTTTTT; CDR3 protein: CASSLGSAGVFGGELFF
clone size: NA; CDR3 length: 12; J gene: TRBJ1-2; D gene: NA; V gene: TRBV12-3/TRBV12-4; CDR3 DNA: TGTGCCAGCAGTTTTGGCTCCTATGGCTACACCTTC; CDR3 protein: CASSFGSYGYTF
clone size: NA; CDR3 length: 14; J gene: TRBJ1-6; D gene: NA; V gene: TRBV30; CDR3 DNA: TGTGCCTGGAGCCGGGCAGGGGATAATTCACCCCTCCACTTT; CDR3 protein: CAWSRAGDNSPLHF
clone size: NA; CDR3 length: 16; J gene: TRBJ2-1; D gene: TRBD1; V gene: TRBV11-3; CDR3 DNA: TGTGCCAGCAGCCCCGGGACAGGGAGGGGGTACAATGAGCAGTTCTTC; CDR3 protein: CASSPGTGRGYNEQFF
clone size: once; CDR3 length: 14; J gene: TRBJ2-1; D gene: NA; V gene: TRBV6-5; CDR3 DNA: TGTGCCAGCAGGGCCGGCGGGGCCTACAATGAGCAGTTCTTC; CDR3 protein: CASRAGGAYNEQFF
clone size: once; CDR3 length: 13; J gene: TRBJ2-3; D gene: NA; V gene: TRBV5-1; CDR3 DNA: TGCGCCAGCAGTGCAGGGAGCACAGATACGCAGTATTTT; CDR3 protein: CASSAGSTDTQYF
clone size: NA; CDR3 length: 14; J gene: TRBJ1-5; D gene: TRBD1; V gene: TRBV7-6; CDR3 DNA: TGTGCCAGCAGCAATACAGGGGGCGGACAGCCCCAGCATTTT; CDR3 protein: CASSNTGGGQPQHF
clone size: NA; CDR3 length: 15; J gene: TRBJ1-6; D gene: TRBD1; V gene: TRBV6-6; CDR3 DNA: TGTGCCAGCAGTTCACGGGACAGCTATAATTCACCCCTCCACTTT; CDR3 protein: CASSSRDSYNSPLHF
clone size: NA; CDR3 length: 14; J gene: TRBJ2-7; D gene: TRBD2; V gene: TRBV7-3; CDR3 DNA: TGTGCCAGCAGCTTCGATCGCGGGAGCGACGAGCAGTACTTC; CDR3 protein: CASSFDRGSDEQYF
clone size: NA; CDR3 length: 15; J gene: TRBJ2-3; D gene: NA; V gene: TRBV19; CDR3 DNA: TGTGCCAGTAGTATATTCCAGTCTAGCACAGATACGCAGTATTTT; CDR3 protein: CASSIFQSSTDTQYF
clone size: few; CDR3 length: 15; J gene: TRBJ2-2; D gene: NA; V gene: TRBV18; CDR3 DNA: TGTGCCAGCTCCCCCAGAAGGGGGAACACCGGGGAGCTGTTTTTT; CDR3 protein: CASSPRRGNTGELFF
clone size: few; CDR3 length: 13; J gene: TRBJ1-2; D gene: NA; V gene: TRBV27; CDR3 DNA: TGTGCCAGCAGGTGGGGCACCGAGGCTGGCTACACCTTC; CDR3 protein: CASRWGTEAGYTF
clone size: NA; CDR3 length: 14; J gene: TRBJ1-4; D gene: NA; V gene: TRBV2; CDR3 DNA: TGTGCCAGCCACAAAAATGGGGCATTGGAAAAACTGTTTTTT; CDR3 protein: CASHKNGALEKLFF
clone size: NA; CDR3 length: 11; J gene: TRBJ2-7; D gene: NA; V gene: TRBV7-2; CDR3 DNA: TGTGCCAGCAGCTCGGTCTACGAGCAGTACTTC; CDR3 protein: CASSSVYEQYF
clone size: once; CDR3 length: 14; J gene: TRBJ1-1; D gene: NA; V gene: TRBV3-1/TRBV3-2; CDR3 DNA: TGTGCCAGCAGCCAACCGGGAGGGGGGGCTGAAGCTTTCTTT; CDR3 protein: CASSQPGGGAEAFF
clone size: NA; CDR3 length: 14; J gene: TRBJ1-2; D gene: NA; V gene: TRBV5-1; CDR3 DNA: TGCGCCAGCAGCTCGGAACAGGGTCGCTATGGCTACACCTTC; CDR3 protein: CASSSEQGRYGYTF
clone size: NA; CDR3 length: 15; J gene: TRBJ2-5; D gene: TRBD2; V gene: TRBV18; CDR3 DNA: TGTGCCAGCTCATCGGGACTAGCGGGAGCGGAGACCCAGTACTTC; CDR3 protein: CASSSGLAGAETQYF
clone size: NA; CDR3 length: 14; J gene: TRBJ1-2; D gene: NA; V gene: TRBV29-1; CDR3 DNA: TGCAGCGTTGGGGCAGGGGACGCTAACTATGGCTACACCTTC; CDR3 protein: CSVGAGDANYGYTF
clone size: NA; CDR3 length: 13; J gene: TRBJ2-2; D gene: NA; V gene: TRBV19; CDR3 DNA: TGTGCCAGTAGTAGGCAGGGAACCGGGGAGCTGTTTTTT; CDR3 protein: CASSRQGTGELFF
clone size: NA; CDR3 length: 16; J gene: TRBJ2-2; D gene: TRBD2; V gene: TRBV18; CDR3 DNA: TGTGCCAGCTCTGGGACTAGCGGGACGAACACCGGGGAGCTGTTTTTT; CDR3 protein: CASSGTSGTNTGELFF
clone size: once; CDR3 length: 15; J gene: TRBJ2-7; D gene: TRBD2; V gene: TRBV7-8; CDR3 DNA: TGTGCCAGCAGCCCAGAGACTAGCGGCCCCTACGAGCAGTACTTC; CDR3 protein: CASSPETSGPYEQYF
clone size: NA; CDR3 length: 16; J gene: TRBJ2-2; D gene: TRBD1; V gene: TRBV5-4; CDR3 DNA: TGTGCCAGCAGCCCGGGACAGGGACGGAACACCGGGGAGCTGTTTTTT; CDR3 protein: CASSPGQGRNTGELFF
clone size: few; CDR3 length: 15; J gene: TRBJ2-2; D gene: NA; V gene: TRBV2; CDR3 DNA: TGTGCCAGCAGCTCCTTAGGTGGGAGGCCCAGGGAGCTGTTTTTT; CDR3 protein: CASSSLGGRPRELFF
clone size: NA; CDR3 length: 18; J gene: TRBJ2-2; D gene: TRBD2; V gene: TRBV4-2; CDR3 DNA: TGTGCCAGCAGCCAACCGGCGACTAGCGGAGGGAACACCGGGGAGCTGTTTTTT; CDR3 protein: CASSQPATSGGNTGELFF
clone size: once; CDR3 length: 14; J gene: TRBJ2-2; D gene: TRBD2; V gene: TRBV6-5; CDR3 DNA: TGTGCCAGCGGACTAGCGGGACCCACCGGGGAGCTGTTTTTT; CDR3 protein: CASGLAGPTGELFF
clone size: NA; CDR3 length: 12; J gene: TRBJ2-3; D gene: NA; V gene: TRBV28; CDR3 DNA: TGTGCCACCCGCCGCTTGACGACTCCTCAGTATTTT; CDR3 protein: CATRRLTTPQYF
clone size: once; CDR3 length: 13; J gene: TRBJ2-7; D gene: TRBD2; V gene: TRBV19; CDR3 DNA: TGTGCCAGTAAGGAAGGGAGGGACTCTGAGCAGTACTTC; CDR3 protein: CASKEGRDSEQYF
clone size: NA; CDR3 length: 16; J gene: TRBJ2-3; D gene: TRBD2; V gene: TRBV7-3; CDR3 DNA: TGTGCCAGCAGCCTAATGGGCGGGAGGGCCGGAGATACGCAGTATTTT; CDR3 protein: CASSLMGGRAGDTQYF
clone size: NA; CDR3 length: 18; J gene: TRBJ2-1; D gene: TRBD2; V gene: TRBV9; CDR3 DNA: TGTGCCAGCAGCCCACACGCTAGCGGATCAAGCTCCTACAATGAGCAGTTCTTC; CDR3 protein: CASSPHASGSSSYNEQFF
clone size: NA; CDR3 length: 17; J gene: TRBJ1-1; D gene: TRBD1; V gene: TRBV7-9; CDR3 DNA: TGTGCCAGCAGCCTCTTCCGGTCGGACAGGGGGAACACTGAAGCTTTCTTT; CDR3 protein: CASSLFRSDRGNTEAFF
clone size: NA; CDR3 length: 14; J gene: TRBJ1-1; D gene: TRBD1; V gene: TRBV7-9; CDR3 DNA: TGTGCCAGCAGCTTTGGGACAGGGGAAACTGAAGCTTTCTTT; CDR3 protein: CASSFGTGETEAFF
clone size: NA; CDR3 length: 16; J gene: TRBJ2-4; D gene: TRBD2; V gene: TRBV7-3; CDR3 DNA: TGTGCCAGCAGCCCGGCGATAGCGGGGGGGAAGAACATTCAGTACTTC; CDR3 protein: CASSPAIAGGKNIQYF
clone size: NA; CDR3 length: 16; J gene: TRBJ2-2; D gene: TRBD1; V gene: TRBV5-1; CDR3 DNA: TGCGCCAGCAGCCCGGGACAGACCTCGAACACCGGGGAGCTGTTTTTT; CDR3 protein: CASSPGQTSNTGELFF
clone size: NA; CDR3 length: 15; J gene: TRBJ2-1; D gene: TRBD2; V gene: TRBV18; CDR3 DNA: TGTGCCAGCTCACCCACTAGCGGGGTGACGGATGAGCAGTTCTTC; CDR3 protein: CASSPTSGVTDEQFF
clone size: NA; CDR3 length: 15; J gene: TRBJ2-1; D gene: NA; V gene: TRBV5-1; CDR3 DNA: TGCGCCAGCAGCTTGGTTGGAGCTTCCTACAATGAGCAGTTCTTC; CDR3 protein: CASSLVGASYNEQFF